This TCR beta chain was captured in a study of blood T cell repertoires in COVID-19 (dated by TCRdb to about 2020). Study-level background: Samples from collaborators originated in the United States, Italy and Spain and spanned both the acute and convalescent phases of COVID-19. The material from the prospective study consisted of cDNA or gDNA derived from T cells, B-cell-depleted T cells, or PBMCs. The dataset comprised deeply sampled blood TCRbeta repertoires from subjects exposed to, actively infected with, or recovered from COVID-19. The repertoires were released in a freely available public database meant as a resource for research on the immune response to SARS-CoV-2. The samples were drawn from the first 160 participants of the ongoing ImmuneRACE study and from more than 1,000 subjects provided by 6 global collaborators. The sample metadata nearly always contained a de-identified subject ID, COVID-19 status, age in years and sex. HLA class I and class II types, where available, came from metadata supplied by the sample provider rather than from assay-based typing. Broader findings and caveats from the paper: The quantity of clinical and demographic metadata differed by source and by participant and was supplied without curation.

Regarding this clone: It lacks a known antigen. It has no much larger one-base neighbor in the sample; base qualities were not kept.

The CDR1 and CDR2 encoded by the germline V gene (reference sequence) are LNHDA and SQIVND. V is cut back by 7 bases and J by 4 bases, with 5 bases in the junction unmatched. Counted from cysteine to phenylalanine, this CDR3 has 14 amino acids. Only the CDR3 DNA stays, 42 bases, in frame from base 1. Each collaborating institution followed its own protocols to collect whole blood in K2EDTA tubes. Collaborator samples were shipped for TCRbeta analysis as frozen whole blood, isolated PBMCs, or DNA extracted from either sample type. TCRbeta CDR3 regions were amplified from genomic DNA using the immunoSEQ Assay, a bias-controlled multiplex PCR. On the study's bioinformatics: The number of nucleated cells in each sample was estimated by amplification of reference gene primers within the assay. To quantify the absolute abundance of each unique TCRbeta CDR3 rearrangement, sequence reads were collapsed and filtered. For each sample, productive Simpson clonality was calculated by taking the square root of Simpson's diversity index across productive rearrangements. TCRdb carries this immuneACCESS record with in-frame sequences only. Its versions omit some clonotypes, under half of them owing to an unresolved V gene in the studies checked, with the rest unexplained. V, J and clone size were drawn from that table, and D and trimming were deduced from the DNA. The sample table lists roughly 85,000 clones, just over 85% of them with a count of one. The ten biggest clones cover 25% to 30% of the sample.

Sequencing used peripheral blood. The chain was built from TRBV19 and TRBJ1-5; 9 nucleotides in the junction match TRBD1. This receptor was taken from a man in his forties or fifties with active or convalescent COVID-19. The DNA sequence is given as TGTGCCAGTACGAGTGGGACAGGGAATCAGCCCCAGCATTTT. Protein translation: CASTSGTGNQPQHF.